This paragraph reports one T cell receptor (beta chain). What it binds is not known. Sequencing used immunoSEQ multiplex PCR; TCRdb keeps in-frame clones, though not all of them. The sample includes 95,000 to 100,000 clones, over 90% of them seen just once. This entry comes from a study of siplizumab effects on memory and regulatory T cells. Study-level results: Roughly 75-95% of proliferating CD4+ or CD8+ clones lacked an assignable naive or memory phenotype. Few alloreactive clones mapped to unstimulated subsets. The mean Treg-derived percentage of mappable alloreactive CD4+ clones was about 71% with siplizumab compared with 25% to 30% in controls.

This clonotype was sampled from a human donor in good health. The sample taken for sequencing was non-Treg CD4+ T cells sorted from blood.

The CDR3 sequence is CASSSRGQGNTEAFF. CDR3 sequence (DNA): TGTGCCAGCAGCTCCAGGGGTCAGGGGAACACTGAAGCTTTCTTT. This chain joins TRBV5-8 and TRBJ1-1, with D perhaps TRBD1 (6 bases). This CDR3 region has 15 residues. Trimming left V 3 bases short and J 1 base short, with 13 bases between. Germline V gene data show CDR1 as SGHTS and CDR2 as YDEGEE.